The rows below give T cell receptor beta chains drawn from one sample of a study of blood T cell repertoires in COVID-19. Repertoires were generated with immunoSEQ multiplex PCR, while TCRdb's copy carries only in-frame clones and drops some. In the table there are about 150,000 clones, roughly nine tenths of which are singletons. Sequences were obtained from peripheral blood. These TCRs come from a man aged 60 to 69 with acute or convalescent COVID-19. Each CDR3 is given with its conserved first and last residue. A D gene is named only where the DNA matches it firmly. Clone sizes are given selectively: once, few, many, or a class where the clone is expanded.

d_gene	abundance	v_gene	j_gene	CDR3aa	CDR3nt
TRBD1	NA	TRBV7-2	TRBJ1-5	CASSPGTGHQPQHF	TGTGCCAGCAGCCCCGGGACAGGGCATCAGCCCCAGCATTTT
NA	NA	TRBV30	TRBJ1-2	CAWSVFREEGYTF	TGTGCCTGGAGTGTTTTTCGGGAGGAGGGCTACACCTTC
NA	NA	TRBV6-5	TRBJ1-1	CASSSEGADTEAFF	TGTGCCAGCAGTTCCGAAGGGGCTGACACTGAAGCTTTCTTT
NA	NA	TRBV6-5	TRBJ2-3	CASSYGERRTQYF	TGTGCCAGCAGTTACGGCGAGAGGAGGACGCAGTATTTT
TRBD1	NA	TRBV29-1	TRBJ1-2	CSVWTGSYGYTF	TGCAGCGTGTGGACAGGGTCATATGGCTACACCTTC
TRBD1	few	TRBV5-6	TRBJ2-7	CASSLAPTGGRVEQYF	TGTGCCAGCAGCTTGGCCCCGACAGGGGGCAGGGTCGAGCAGTACTTC
NA	NA	TRBV18	TRBJ1-4	CASSPQTPNEKLFF	TGTGCCAGCTCACCTCAGACTCCTAATGAAAAACTGTTTTTT
NA	NA	TRBV7-9	TRBJ1-6	CASSFERQNSPLHF	TGTGCCAGCAGCTTCGAGCGGCAGAATTCACCCCTCCACTTT
TRBD1	NA	TRBV5-6	TRBJ1-1	CASSLGTGAVWLDTEAFF	TGTGCCAGCAGCTTGGGGACAGGGGCGGTGTGGTTGGACACTGAAGCTTTCTTT
NA	NA	TRBV19	TRBJ1-4	CASSIGQGGDEKLFF	TGTGCCAGTAGTATTGGGCAGGGAGGGGATGAAAAACTGTTTTTT
TRBD2	NA	TRBV19	TRBJ2-1	CASSITTLPRLAEQFF	TGTGCCAGTAGTATAACAACCCTTCCGCGACTAGCGGAGCAGTTCTTC
NA	NA	TRBV2	TRBJ1-4	CASSPLRANEKLFF	TGTGCCAGCAGTCCCCTGCGGGCTAATGAAAAACTGTTTTTT
TRBD1	NA	TRBV20-1	TRBJ1-6	CSASGRMTGARGSPLHF	TGCAGTGCTAGTGGACGGATGACAGGGGCTCGTGGTTCACCCCTCCACTTT
NA	few	TRBV20-1	TRBJ2-5	CSASSRQETQYF	TGCAGTGCTAGTTCCAGGCAAGAGACCCAGTACTTC
TRBD1	once	TRBV2	TRBJ1-2	CASIQGNYGYTF	TGTGCCAGCATACAGGGGAACTATGGCTACACCTTC
NA	NA	TRBV11-2	TRBJ2-7	CASSSRQFSYEQYF	TGTGCCAGCAGCTCTAGACAGTTTTCCTACGAGCAGTACTTC
TRBD1	NA	TRBV19	TRBJ1-1	CASSIPVLRGRPAEAFF	TGTGCCAGTAGTATCCCAGTCCTCAGGGGGCGCCCCGCTGAAGCTTTCTTT
NA	NA	TRBV7-2	TRBJ2-5	CASSFIGVQGGSETQYF	TGTGCCAGCAGCTTTATTGGTGTCCAAGGGGGATCGGAGACCCAGTACTTC
NA	NA	TRBV24-1	TRBJ2-3	CATSDFAGDTQYF	TGTGCCACCAGTGATTTTGCAGGAGATACGCAGTATTTT
NA	once	TRBV7-6	TRBJ2-7	CASSLGLYYEQYF	TGTGCCAGCAGCTTAGGTCTTTATTACGAGCAGTACTTC
TRBD1	NA	TRBV5-1	TRBJ1-1	CASSLGRGQGNAEAFF	TGCGCCAGCAGCTTGGGAAGGGGACAGGGAAACGCTGAAGCTTTCTTT
TRBD1	NA	TRBV19	TRBJ1-1	CASSTQGAWTEAFF	TGTGCCAGTAGTACACAGGGGGCTTGGACTGAAGCTTTCTTT
TRBD1	NA	TRBV4-1	TRBJ1-2	CASSQRSGQGAYGYTF	TGCGCCAGCAGCCAACGTAGTGGACAGGGGGCCTATGGCTACACCTTC
TRBD1	NA	TRBV24-1	TRBJ2-2	CATSDRGQGGNTGELFF	TGTGCCACCAGTGACCGTGGACAGGGGGGGAACACCGGGGAGCTGTTTTTT
NA	once	TRBV6-6	TRBJ2-2	CASSLTGNTGELFF	TGTGCCAGCAGTCTTACGGGGAACACCGGGGAGCTGTTTTTT
TRBD1	NA	TRBV19	TRBJ1-4	CASSIPQGAGEKLFF	TGTGCCAGTAGTATCCCTCAGGGGGCAGGGGAAAAACTGTTTTTT
TRBD1	NA	TRBV10-2	TRBJ2-2	CAVSAGTAITGELFF	TGCGCCGTTTCGGCCGGGACAGCTATTACCGGGGAGCTGTTTTTT
NA	NA	TRBV24-1	TRBJ1-2	CATSDGRDILPSWDYGYTF	TGTGCCACCAGTGATGGCCGGGACATACTCCCTTCTTGGGACTATGGCTACACCTTC
NA	NA	TRBV12-3/TRBV12-4	TRBJ1-2	CASSYGRFQGYTF	TGTGCCAGCAGCTACGGGAGGTTTCAGGGCTACACCTTC
NA	once	TRBV10-3	TRBJ2-1	CAISELHPSSYNEQFF	TGTGCCATCAGTGAGTTACACCCGTCCTCCTACAATGAGCAGTTCTTC
NA	NA	TRBV29-1	TRBJ1-2	CSVERGGSYGYTF	TGCAGCGTTGAAAGGGGTGGCAGCTATGGCTACACCTTC
TRBD1	NA	TRBV5-4	TRBJ2-7	CASSPTGHEQYF	TGTGCCAGCAGCCCGACAGGGCACGAGCAGTACTTC
NA	NA	TRBV5-6	TRBJ1-2	CASTTWGVANYGYTF	TGTGCCAGCACCACTTGGGGGGTGGCTAACTATGGCTACACCTTC
NA	NA	TRBV6-4	TRBJ1-2	CASTLIGGAGYGYTF	TGTGCCAGCACCTTGATTGGGGGGGCAGGCTATGGCTACACCTTC
TRBD1	NA	TRBV29-1	TRBJ2-3	CSVEDRGPTDTQYF	TGCAGCGTTGAAGACAGGGGGCCGACAGATACGCAGTATTTT